These 25 T cell receptor beta chains came from one sample sequenced in a study of shared clonotypes between healthy human individuals. Produced via immunoSEQ multiplex PCR; TCRdb's table is partial and in-frame only. This table has under 1,100,000 clones, about 80% appearing once. Input material: memory CD4+ T cells sorted from blood. Regarding subset: CD45RA-negative fraction. These receptors originate from a man aged 18 to 29 in good health.

The chain couples TRBV7-9 to TRBJ1-1, with TRBD1 matching over 8 bases. Trimming cost V 1 base and J 12 bases; bases outside gene matches: 7. Germline V CDR1 and CDR2: SEHNR, FQNEAQ (reference sequence). This CDR3 comprises 13 residues. The CDR3 bases are TGTGCCAGCAGCTTAGGTGAGCAGGGGGCGACTTTCTTT. As protein: CASSLGEQGATFF.

The chain employs TRBV7-2 and TRBJ1-1; D gene ambiguous. The germline V gene has CDR1 SGHTA and CDR2 FQGNSA. V shed 5 bases and J shed 3 bases, with 13 bases lying between them. The CDR3 extends over 14 amino acids. In DNA form, the CDR3 reads TGTGCCAGCAGCACCGACGGCAGGCACACTGAAGCTTTCTTT. It yields the protein CASSTDGRHTEAFF.

The chain recombines TRBV6-5 with TRBJ1-3; perhaps TRBD1 as D (6 bases). There are 13 residues in the CDR3. Trimming stripped 11 bases from V and 0 bases from J, with 11 bases between. Germline lookup yields CDR1 MNHEY and CDR2 SVGAGI. The CDR3 spells CAFEGDSGNTIYF. DNA of the CDR3: TGTGCCTTTGAGGGGGACTCTGGAAACACCATATATTTT.

The rearrangement links TRBV5-6 to TRBJ2-5; tentatively, D is TRBD2 (5 bases). The V gene's germline CDR1 is SGHDT and CDR2 YYEEEE. The CDR3 length is 15 residues. The V end was cut by 2 bases, the J end by 5 bases, with 16 bases between. The CDR3 region is CASSLVPGNVETQYF. The CDR3 DNA is TGTGCCAGCAGCTTAGTTCCGGGGAATGTGGAGACCCAGTACTTC.

The CDR3 spells CASSQDRGDVLTF. The CDR3 DNA reads TGCGCCAGCAGCCAAGATCGGGGGGACGTCCTGACTTTC. The chain carries TRBV4-1 and TRBJ2-6, with 7 bases identical to TRBD2. With 0 bases clipped from V and 11 bases from J, the junction kept 1 base outside the gene matches. The CDR3 is made up of 13 amino acids. The germline V gene encodes CDR1 MGHRA and CDR2 YSYEKL.

The V gene is TRBV4-3, the J gene TRBJ2-1; weak D call: TRBD1 (6 bases). The CDR3 is made up of 13 amino acids. The V gene's germline CDR1 is LGHNA and CDR2 YSLEER. V dropped 3 bases and J dropped 7 bases, with 10 bases sitting between them. The CDR3 loop reads CASSQGALNEQFF. CDR3 in DNA: TGCGCCAGCAGCCAGGGGGCGCTGAATGAGCAGTTCTTC.

The rearrangement uses TRBV5-1 and TRBJ2-2, with TRBD1 matching over 8 bases. The V gene end was trimmed by 0 bases and the J gene end by 2 bases; junction bases not matched to a gene: 3. Germline loops: CDR1 SGHRS, CDR2 YFSETQ. This CDR3 has 16 residues. Here the CDR3 DNA reads TGCGCCAGCAGCTTGGCTGGACAGGGAAACACCGGGGAGCTGTTTTTT. This translates into CASSLAGQGNTGELFF.

The chain carries TRBV2 and TRBJ1-6, with D unclear. The CDR3 consists of 13 residues. V shed 6 bases and J shed 7 bases, with 10 bases lying between them. Germline-derived CDR1 and CDR2 are SNHLY and FYNNEI. The CDR3 DNA reads as TGTGCCAGCAGACGCCTCGGGAATTCACCCCTCCACTTT. This codes for CASRRLGNSPLHF.

The chain joins TRBV28 to TRBJ1-4, with D maybe TRBD1 (5 bases). V was cut by 3 bases and J by 1 base, with 9 bases left in between. CDR1 is MDHEN, CDR2 SYDVKM, per germline. CDR3 length: 15 amino acids. Written as DNA, the CDR3 is TGTGCCAGCAGTTTTAGGGGTCAAACTAATGAAAAACTGTTTTTT. Translating it yields CASSFRGQTNEKLFF.

This rearrangement joins TRBV6-5 to TRBJ2-7; D is perhaps TRBD2 (5 bases). The V gene's germline CDR1 is MNHEY and CDR2 SVGAGI. The CDR3 runs 16 residues. The V end was cut by 3 bases, the J end by 3 bases, with 18 bases between. CDR3 amino acids: CASSYKRGSRYYEQYF. The CDR3 region has the DNA TGTGCCAGCAGTTATAAGCGCGGGTCCCGGTACTACGAGCAGTACTTC.

The CDR3 sequence: CASSDRISQFF. The DNA of the CDR3 is TGTGCCAGCAGCGATAGGATAAGTCAGTTCTTC. The rearrangement joins TRBV6-1 to TRBJ2-1, with D uncertain. The CDR3 length is 11 residues. Germline lookup yields CDR1 MNHNS and CDR2 SASEGT. Deletions cut 6 bases from V and 13 bases from J, with 13 bases between.

The V and J genes are TRBV5-1 and TRBJ2-1; D is uncertain. CDR1 is SGHRS and CDR2 is YFSETQ in the germline V gene. Trimming removed 0 bases from V and 7 bases from J, with 5 bases in between. CDR3 size: 12 residues. The CDR3 here is CASSLVMNEQFF. In nucleotides, the CDR3 is TGCGCCAGCAGCTTGGTGATGAATGAGCAGTTCTTC.

V is TRBV28 and J is TRBJ2-7, with D perhaps being TRBD1 or TRBD2 (6 bases each). V was trimmed by 5 bases and J by 4 bases, leaving 18 bases between them. Germline CDR1 is MDHEN and CDR2 is SYDVKM. The CDR3 is 15 residues long. The CDR3 here is CASSPRGAGKYEQYF. The DNA of the CDR3 is TGTGCCAGCAGTCCGAGGGGGGCAGGGAAGTACGAGCAGTACTTC.

In its sample, this clone was seen a few times. The sample has other DNA sequences that encode this CDR3 too. CDR3 protein: CSAERGYYGYTF. DNA for the CDR3: TGCAGCGCTGAGAGGGGATACTATGGCTACACCTTC. The chain employs TRBV29-1 and TRBJ1-2; tentatively, D is TRBD1 (5 bases). The CDR3 loop spans 12 amino acids. V shed 7 bases and J shed 3 bases, with 12 bases lying between them. Germline V gene data show CDR1 as SQVTM and CDR2 as ANQGSEA.

Note on this clone: Other DNA sequences in the same sample also yield this CDR3. The genes are TRBV5-1 and TRBJ1-1; D is uncertain. This CDR3 spans 13 amino acids. The V and J ends lost 1 base and 2 bases respectively, with 6 bases between them. Germline V gene lookup returns CDR1 SGHRS and CDR2 YFSETQ. The CDR3 DNA reads as TGCGCCAGCAGCTTGCAAGGAAACACTGAAGCTTTCTTT. This gives the protein CASSLQGNTEAFF.

The J gene is TRBJ2-7, the V gene TRBV5-1; the D is unclear. With 0 bases removed from V and 2 bases from J, the gap between germline ends came to 9 bases. Germline CDR1 reads SGHRS; CDR2 reads YFSETQ. This CDR3 is 14 amino acids long. The CDR3 protein is CASSLGGLPYEQYF. The CDR3 coding sequence is TGCGCCAGCAGCTTGGGGGGATTACCCTACGAGCAGTACTTC.

The rearrangement links TRBV5-1 to TRBJ1-2; D call uncertain. This CDR3 has 13 residues. Germline V gene data show CDR1 as SGHRS and CDR2 as YFSETQ. V lost 0 bases and J 7 bases, leaving 10 bases between the germline ends. The CDR3, as DNA: TGCGCCAGCAGCTTGGGAGGTCTGGGTGGCTACACCTTC. Translating it yields CASSLGGLGGYTF. The whole variable domain, remainder taken from reference TRBV5-1 and TRBJ1-2, is KAGVTQTPRYLIKTRGQQVTLSCSPISGHRSVSWYQQTPGQGLQFLFEYFSETQRNKGNFPGRFSGRQFSNSRSEMNVSTLELGDSALYLCASSLGGLGGYTFGSGTRLTVV.

V usage is TRBV19 and J usage is TRBJ1-5, with D uncertain. Trimming pared 6 bases from V and 0 bases from J, leaving 6 bases between. The germline V gene encodes CDR1 LNHDA and CDR2 SQIVND (reference sequence). This CDR3 comprises 13 residues. CDR3 region: CASRHSSNQPQHF. The CDR3 nucleotides are TGTGCCAGTAGGCATAGTAGCAATCAGCCCCAGCATTTT.

The chain recombines TRBV30 with TRBJ2-6, with a possible D match to TRBD2 (5 bases). The germline gives CDR1 GTSNPN, CDR2 SVGIG (reference sequence). The CDR3 contains 13 residues. Trimming cost V 3 bases and J 2 bases, with 5 bases left between them. CDR3 coding DNA: TGTGCCTGGAGGGGAGCTGGGGCCAACGTCCTGACTTTC. As protein: CAWRGAGANVLTF.

V usage is TRBV5-6 and J usage is TRBJ1-5, with D possibly being TRBD1 (5 bases). Germline V gene data show CDR1 as SGHDT and CDR2 as YYEEEE. The V and J ends lost 4 bases and 1 base respectively, with 9 bases between them. The length of the CDR3 is 14 residues. DNA for the CDR3: TGTGCCAGCAGCCGGGGCCGGAGCAATCAGCCCCAGCATTTT. Amino acid sequence: CASSRGRSNQPQHF.

This clone was observed a few times. This chain joins TRBV7-9 and TRBJ2-6; D perhaps matches TRBD2 (5 bases). Trimming pared 3 bases from V and 4 bases from J, leaving 10 bases between. Germline values: CDR1 SEHNR, CDR2 FQNEAQ (reference sequence). The CDR3 totals 15 residues. Here the CDR3 reads CASSFRGGGANVLTF. The CDR3 DNA is TGTGCCAGCAGCTTCCGGGGTGGCGGGGCCAACGTCCTGACTTTC. The full variable domain, its missing parts supplied by reference TRBV7-9 and TRBJ2-6, is DTGVSQNPRHKITKRGQNVTFRCDPISEHNRLYWYRQTLGQGPEFLTYFQNEAQLEKSRLLSDRFSAERPKGSFSTLEIQRTEQGDSAMYLCASSFRGGGANVLTFGAGSRLTVL.

The chain carries TRBV5-4 and TRBJ2-7; a weak D match, TRBD2 (6 bases). The CDR3 has 11 amino acids. Germline V gene data show CDR1 as SGHNT and CDR2 as YYREEE (reference sequence). V lost 4 bases and J 7 bases, leaving 9 bases between the germline ends. CDR3: CASSGGREQYF. The CDR3, as DNA: TGTGCCAGCAGCGGGGGGAGGGAGCAGTACTTC.

The rearrangement uses TRBV19 and TRBJ2-2; D is ambiguous. The CDR3 contains 12 residues. V dropped 5 bases and J dropped 7 bases, with 8 bases sitting between them. The germline V gene encodes CDR1 LNHDA and CDR2 SQIVND (reference sequence). The CDR3 spells CASSVSSGELFF. For the CDR3, the DNA is TGTGCCAGTAGTGTTAGTAGCGGGGAGCTGTTTTTT.

The V call is TRBV5-5, the J call TRBJ2-1, with D perhaps given as TRBD1 or TRBD2 (6 bases each). The V end was cut by 4 bases, the J end by 14 bases, with 31 bases between. The CDR3 loop spans 17 amino acids. Germline values: CDR1 SGHKS, CDR2 YYEKEE (reference sequence). CDR3 coding DNA: TGTGCCAGCAGCCTCCGGGTCATGGGGGGCCGAAGGGGAGAGGAGTTCTTC. Amino acids: CASSLRVMGGRRGEEFF.

The chain couples TRBV15 to TRBJ1-2; TRBD1 agrees at 8 bases. CDR3 length: 16 residues. CDR1 is LNHNV, CDR2 YYDKDF, per germline (reference sequence). V was clipped by 3 bases and J by 1 base; unmatched bases: 7. The DNA for the CDR3 is TGTGCCACCAGCAGGAGGACAGGGCTGATTAACTATGGCTACACCTTC. This translates into CATSRRTGLINYGYTF.